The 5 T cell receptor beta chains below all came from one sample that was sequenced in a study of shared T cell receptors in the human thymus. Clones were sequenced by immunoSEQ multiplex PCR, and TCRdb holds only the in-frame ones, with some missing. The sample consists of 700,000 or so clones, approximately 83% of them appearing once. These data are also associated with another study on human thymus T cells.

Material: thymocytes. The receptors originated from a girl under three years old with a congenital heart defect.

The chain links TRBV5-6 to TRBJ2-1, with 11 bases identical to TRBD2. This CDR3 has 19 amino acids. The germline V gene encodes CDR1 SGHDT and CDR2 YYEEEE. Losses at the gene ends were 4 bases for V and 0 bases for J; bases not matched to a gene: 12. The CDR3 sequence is CASSRSGLAGPHSYNEQFF. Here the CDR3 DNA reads TGTGCCAGCAGCCGATCCGGACTAGCGGGCCCACACTCCTACAATGAGCAGTTCTTC.

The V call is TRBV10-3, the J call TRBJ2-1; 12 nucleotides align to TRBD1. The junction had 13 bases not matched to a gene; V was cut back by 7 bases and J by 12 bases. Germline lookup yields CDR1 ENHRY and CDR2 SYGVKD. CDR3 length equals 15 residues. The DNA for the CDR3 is TGTGCCATCAACGAAGGGGACAGGGGGCGGCAAGCGCAGTTCTTC. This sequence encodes CAINEGDRGRQAQFF.

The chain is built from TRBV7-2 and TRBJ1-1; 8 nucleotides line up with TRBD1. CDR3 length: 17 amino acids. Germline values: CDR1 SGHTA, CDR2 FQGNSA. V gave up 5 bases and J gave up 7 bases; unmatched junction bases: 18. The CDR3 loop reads CASSDSHRGFLYVEAFF. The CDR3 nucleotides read TGTGCCAGCAGCGATAGCCACAGGGGGTTTTTATATGTTGAAGCTTTCTTT.

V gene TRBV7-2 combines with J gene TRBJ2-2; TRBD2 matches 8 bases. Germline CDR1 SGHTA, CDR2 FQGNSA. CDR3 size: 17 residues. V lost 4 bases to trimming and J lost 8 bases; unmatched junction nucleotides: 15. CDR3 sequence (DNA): TGTGCCAGCAGCTCTGCCGGGACTAGATCTAGTTTTGGGGAGCTGTTTTTT. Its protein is CASSSAGTRSSFGELFF. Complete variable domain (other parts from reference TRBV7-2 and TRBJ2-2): GAGVSQSPSNKVTEKGKDVELRCDPISGHTALYWYRQSLGQGLEFLIYFQGNSAPDKSGLPSDRFSAERTGGSVSTLTIQRTQQEDSAVYLCASSSAGTRSSFGELFFGEGSRLTVL.

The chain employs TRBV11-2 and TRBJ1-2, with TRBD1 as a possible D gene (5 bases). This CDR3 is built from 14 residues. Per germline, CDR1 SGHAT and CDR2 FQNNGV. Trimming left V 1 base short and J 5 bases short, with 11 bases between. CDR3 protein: CASSLAGGSYGYTF. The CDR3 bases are TGTGCCAGCAGCTTAGCCGGGGGTTCTTATGGCTACACCTTC.